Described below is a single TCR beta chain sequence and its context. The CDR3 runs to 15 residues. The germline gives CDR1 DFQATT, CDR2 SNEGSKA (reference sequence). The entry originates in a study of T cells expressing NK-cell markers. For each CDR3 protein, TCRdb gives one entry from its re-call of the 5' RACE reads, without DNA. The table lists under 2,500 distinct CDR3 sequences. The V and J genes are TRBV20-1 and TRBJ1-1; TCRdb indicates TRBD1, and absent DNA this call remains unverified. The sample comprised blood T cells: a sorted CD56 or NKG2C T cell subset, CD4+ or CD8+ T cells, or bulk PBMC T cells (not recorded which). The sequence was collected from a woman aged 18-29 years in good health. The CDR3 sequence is CSARQTGEWDTEAFF.